Ten or more counts support the clone carrying this T cell receptor beta chain. The data are from a study of T cell repertoires in cytomegalovirus infection. Looking at the study overall: Indications came from public TCR beta signatures; they pointed to CMV infection and to a matching HLA type.

TCRdb re-analysed the reads in MiXCR, keeping a single row per CDR3 protein. The sample holds fewer than 700,000 distinct CDR3 sequences, roughly a quarter seen once. The CDR3 has 13 amino acids. Trimming cost V 3 bases and J 7 bases, with 10 bases left between them. CDR1 is MDHEN and CDR2 is SYDVKM in the germline V gene. The sequence came from a human donor in good health (CMV status not recorded). Some clones in this sample may be carry-over from other donors' samples. The chain recombines TRBV28 with TRBJ1-5, with a weak D call TRBD1 (5 bases). The material sequenced was CD8+ T cells from PBMCs. The CDR3 reads CASSFPGSQPQHF. The CDR3 DNA follows: TGTGCCAGCAGTTTCCCAGGGTCACAGCCCCAGCATTTT.